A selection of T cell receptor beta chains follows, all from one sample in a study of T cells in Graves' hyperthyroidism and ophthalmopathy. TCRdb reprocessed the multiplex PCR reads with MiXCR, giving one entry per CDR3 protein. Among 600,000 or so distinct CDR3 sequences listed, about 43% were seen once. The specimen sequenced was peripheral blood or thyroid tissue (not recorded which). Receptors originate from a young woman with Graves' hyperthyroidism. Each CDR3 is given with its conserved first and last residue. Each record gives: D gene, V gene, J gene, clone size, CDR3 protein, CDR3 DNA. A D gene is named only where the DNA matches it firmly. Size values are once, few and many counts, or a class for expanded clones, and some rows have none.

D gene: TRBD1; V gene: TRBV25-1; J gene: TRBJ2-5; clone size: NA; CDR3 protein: CASTGTGGETQYF; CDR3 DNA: TGTGCCAGCACTGGGACAGGGGGAGAGACCCAGTACTTC
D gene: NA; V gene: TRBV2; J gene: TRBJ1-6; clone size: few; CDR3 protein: CASSVGNTLINSPLHF; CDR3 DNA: TGTGCCAGCAGTGTCGGCAATACGTTGATTAATTCACCCCTCCACTTT
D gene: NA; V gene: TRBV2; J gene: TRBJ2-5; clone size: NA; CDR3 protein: CASKMDWNQETQYF; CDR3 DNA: TGTGCCAGCAAAATGGACTGGAATCAAGAGACCCAGTACTTC
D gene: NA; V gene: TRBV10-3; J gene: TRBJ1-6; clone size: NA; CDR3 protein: CAISVSGRDSPLHF; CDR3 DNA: TGTGCCATCAGTGTGTCAGGGCGGGACTCACCCCTCCACTTT
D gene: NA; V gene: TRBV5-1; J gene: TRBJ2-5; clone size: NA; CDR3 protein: CASSYLNSGRTQYF; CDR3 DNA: TGCGCCAGCAGCTACCTGAATAGCGGCCGGACCCAGTACTTC
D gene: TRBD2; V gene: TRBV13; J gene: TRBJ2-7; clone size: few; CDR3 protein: CASSLFLAGGHEQYF; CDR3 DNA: TGTGCCAGCAGCTTATTTCTAGCGGGCGGCCACGAGCAGTACTTC
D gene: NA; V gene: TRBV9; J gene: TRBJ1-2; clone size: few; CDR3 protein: CASSPVMTVYGYTF; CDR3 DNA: TGTGCCAGCAGCCCCGTGATGACGGTCTATGGCTACACCTTC
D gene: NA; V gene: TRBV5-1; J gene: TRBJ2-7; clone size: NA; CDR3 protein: CASSPDTVYEQYF; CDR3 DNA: TGCGCCAGCAGCCCGGACACTGTCTACGAGCAGTACTTC
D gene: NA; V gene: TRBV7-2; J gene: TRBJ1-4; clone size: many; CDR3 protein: CASSSPGDREKLFF; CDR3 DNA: TGTGCCAGCAGCTCTCCGGGGGACCGAGAAAAACTGTTTTTT
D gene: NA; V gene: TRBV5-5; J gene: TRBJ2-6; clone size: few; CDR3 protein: CASTDYRVSGANVLTF; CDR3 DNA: TGTGCCAGCACGGACTACAGGGTCTCTGGGGCCAACGTCCTGACTTTC
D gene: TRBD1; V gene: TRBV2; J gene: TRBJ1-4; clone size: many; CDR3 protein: CASSGTGASEKLFF; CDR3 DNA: TGTGCCAGCAGCGGGACAGGGGCGTCTGAAAAACTGTTTTTT
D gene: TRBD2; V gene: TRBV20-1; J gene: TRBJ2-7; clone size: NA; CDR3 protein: CSAPQAGTSYEQYF; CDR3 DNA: TGCAGTGCACCACAAGCCGGGACTAGCTACGAGCAGTACTTC
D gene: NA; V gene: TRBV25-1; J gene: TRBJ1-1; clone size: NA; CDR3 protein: CASSDRVPEALF; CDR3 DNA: TGTGCCAGCAGTGACAGGGTACCTGAAGCTCTCTTT
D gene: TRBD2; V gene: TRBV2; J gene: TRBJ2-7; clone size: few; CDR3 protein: CASSEAWLAGVSHEQYF; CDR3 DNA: TGTGCCAGCAGTGAAGCATGGCTAGCGGGAGTGTCCCACGAGCAGTACTTC
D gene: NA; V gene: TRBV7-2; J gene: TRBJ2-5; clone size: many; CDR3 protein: CASGETQYF; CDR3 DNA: TGTGCCAGCGGGGAGACCCAGTACTTC
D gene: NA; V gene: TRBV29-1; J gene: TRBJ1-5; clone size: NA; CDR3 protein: CSVSTGKKHF; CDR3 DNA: TGCAGCGTATCGACCGGGAAGAAGCATTTT
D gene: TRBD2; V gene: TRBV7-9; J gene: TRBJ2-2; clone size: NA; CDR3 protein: CASRVGRGYTGELFF; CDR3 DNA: TGTGCCAGCAGGGTCGGGAGGGGGTACACCGGGGAGCTGTTTTTT
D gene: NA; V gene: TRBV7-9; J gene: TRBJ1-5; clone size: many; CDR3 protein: CASSSGVTDQPQHF; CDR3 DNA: TGTGCCAGCAGCTCGGGCGTCACGGACCAGCCCCAGCATTTT
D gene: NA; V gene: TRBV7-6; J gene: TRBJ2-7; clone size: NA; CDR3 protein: CASSLTPIWRQSHEQYF; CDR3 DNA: TGTGCCAGCAGCTTAACACCAATATGGAGACAGTCCCACGAGCAGTACTTC
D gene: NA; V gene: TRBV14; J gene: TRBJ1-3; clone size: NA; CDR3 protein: CASSQEVGGNTIYF; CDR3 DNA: TGTGCCAGCAGCCAAGAGGTTGGGGGGAACACCATATATTTT
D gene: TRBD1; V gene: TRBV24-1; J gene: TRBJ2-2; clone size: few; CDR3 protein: CATSDWGTGKAGELFF; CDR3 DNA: TGTGCCACCAGTGATTGGGGGACAGGGAAGGCCGGGGAGCTGTTTTTT
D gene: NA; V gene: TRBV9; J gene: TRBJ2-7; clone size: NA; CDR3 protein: CASSLNGGSEQYF; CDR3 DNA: TGTGCCAGCAGTCTAAACGGTGGCAGCGAGCAGTACTTC
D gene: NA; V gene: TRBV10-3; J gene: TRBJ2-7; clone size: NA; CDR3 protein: CASTSQRGGSPAEQYF; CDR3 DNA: TGTGCCAGCACCTCTCAACGAGGAGGGTCACCGGCCGAGCAGTACTTC
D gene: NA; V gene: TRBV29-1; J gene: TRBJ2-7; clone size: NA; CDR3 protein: CSVGGVRARSYEQYF; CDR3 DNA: TGCAGCGTTGGGGGCGTCCGGGCCAGGTCCTACGAGCAGTACTTC
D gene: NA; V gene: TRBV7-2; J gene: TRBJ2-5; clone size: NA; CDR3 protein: CASSFATYGQPQYF; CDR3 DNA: TGTGCCAGCAGCTTCGCGACTTATGGGCAGCCCCAGTACTTC
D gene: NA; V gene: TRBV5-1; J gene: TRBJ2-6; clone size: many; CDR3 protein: CASSLDPFSGANVLTF; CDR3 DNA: TGCGCCAGCAGCTTGGATCCCTTCTCTGGGGCCAACGTCCTGACTTTC
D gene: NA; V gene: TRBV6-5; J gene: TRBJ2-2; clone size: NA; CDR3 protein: CASSYSRGAGELFF; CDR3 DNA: TGTGCCAGCAGTTACTCCCGAGGGGCCGGGGAGCTGTTTTTT
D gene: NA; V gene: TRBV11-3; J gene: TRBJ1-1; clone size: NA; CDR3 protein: CASSVRYTEAFF; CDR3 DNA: TGTGCCAGCAGCGTAAGATACACTGAAGCTTTCTTT
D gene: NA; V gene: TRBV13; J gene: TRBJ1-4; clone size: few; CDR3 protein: CASSQVSQDNEKLFF; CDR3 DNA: TGTGCCAGCAGCCAAGTCTCGCAGGATAATGAAAAACTGTTTTTT